This TCR beta chain is drawn from a study of cytomegalovirus exposure and HLA in healthy donors. Regarding the study as a whole: It was reported that the classifier diagnosed cytomegalovirus status with high specificity and sensitivity in both the original and validation cohorts. Upon later analysis, TCR association rates were observed to vary by HLA locus, being highest for DRB1 and lowest for HLA-C.

As for this clone: Its antigen is not known.

Germline assignment: CDR1 MGHRA and CDR2 YSYEKL. V was clipped by 0 bases and J by 5 bases, with 5 bases between them. The CDR3 spans 13 residues. 60 Vbeta and 13 Jbeta primers were used in PCR. Data came from immunoSEQ multiplex PCR; TCRdb stores just in-frame clones and leaves some out. The table shows roughly 110,000 clones, with more than 75% occurring only once. This receptor was identified in a man aged 30 to 39 in good health and CMV-seropositive. Specimen: PBMCs. This chain uses TRBV4-1 with TRBJ1-5, with D perhaps TRBD1 (5 bases). The CDR3 here is CASSQDRDQPQHF. The CDR3 DNA sequence: TGCGCCAGCAGCCAAGACAGGGATCAGCCCCAGCATTTT.